The present T cell receptor beta chain was sequenced within a study of graft-versus-host responses after intestinal transplantation. A remark on this clone: No antigen is known for it.

Data came from immunoSEQ multiplex PCR; TCRdb stores just in-frame clones and leaves some out. The sample has 25,000 to 35,000 clones, around 85% seen once; the top ten hold approximately 19%. CDR1 MGHRA and CDR2 YSYEKL come from the germline V gene. The CDR3 loop spans 14 amino acids. The V end lost 2 bases, the J end lost 4 bases, and 11 bases lay between the germline ends. This material consisted of unstimulated CD8+ T cells sorted from spleen or lymph node cells, taken before intestinal transplant. The chain has TRBV4-1 and TRBJ1-1; no reliable D call. The sequence came from a human donor who received an intestinal transplant. CDR3 nucleotide sequence: TGCGCCAGCAGCCAACTTACGTCGGGCACTGAAGCTTTCTTT. Encoded protein: CASSQLTSGTEAFF.